This TCR beta chain was sequenced during a study of cytomegalovirus exposure and HLA in healthy donors. Assay used: immunoSEQ multiplex PCR; TCRdb lists only in-frame clones, some missing. The table records about 140,000 clones, approximately 87% of them present only once. The CDR3 has 16 residues. V gave up 6 bases and J gave up 4 bases; unmatched junction bases: 15. The germline gives CDR1 MNHEY, CDR2 SMNVEV (reference sequence). The source is a man aged 18-30 years in good health and CMV-seronegative. What was sequenced was PBMCs. The J gene is TRBJ2-7, the V gene TRBV27; 7 bases line up with TRBD1. The CDR3 is CASRELLRGRVYEQYF. CDR3 nucleotide sequence: TGTGCCAGCAGAGAACTACTTAGGGGGCGGGTATACGAGCAGTACTTC.